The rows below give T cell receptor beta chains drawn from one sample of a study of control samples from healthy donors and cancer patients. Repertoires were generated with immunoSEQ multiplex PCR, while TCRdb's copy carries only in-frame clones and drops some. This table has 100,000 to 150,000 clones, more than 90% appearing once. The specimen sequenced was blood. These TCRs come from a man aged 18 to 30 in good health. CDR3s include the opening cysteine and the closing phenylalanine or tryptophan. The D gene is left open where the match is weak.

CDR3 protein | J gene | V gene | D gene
CASSEAGQPQHF | TRBJ1-5 | TRBV2 | NA
CASSYSGVNTEAFF | TRBJ1-1 | TRBV6-5 | NA
CASSPGWKGTDTQYF | TRBJ2-3 | TRBV19 | NA
CASSKGQDAYEQYF | TRBJ2-7 | TRBV18 | NA
CASSFVGSSYNEQFF | TRBJ2-1 | TRBV5-1 | NA
CASSVADQETQYF | TRBJ2-5 | TRBV9 | NA
CASSVGGENSPLHF | TRBJ1-6 | TRBV28 | NA
CASSLGATSYNEQFF | TRBJ2-1 | TRBV7-3 | NA
CASSPPSPSGSYEQYF | TRBJ2-7 | TRBV18 | TRBD2
CASNPLRASTGYEQYF | TRBJ2-7 | TRBV27 | NA
CASRGSSTEAFF | TRBJ1-1 | TRBV6-5 | NA
CASSPCKAAYGYTF | TRBJ1-2 | TRBV10-1 | NA
CASSYSGTRAFF | TRBJ1-1 | TRBV6-5 | NA
CASSVGTGTNSPLHF | TRBJ1-6 | TRBV9 | NA
CASSARPSGNTIYF | TRBJ1-3 | TRBV28 | NA
CASSQVQGNYEQYF | TRBJ2-7 | TRBV3-1/TRBV3-2 | NA
CASSSEAGELFF | TRBJ2-2 | TRBV9 | NA
CASSVGGAEQYF | TRBJ2-7 | TRBV25-1 | NA
CASSAFEGGARYNEQFF | TRBJ2-1 | TRBV6-1 | NA
CASSPQGARRFNSPLHF | TRBJ1-6 | TRBV5-5 | TRBD1
CASSSRQGVKGKLFF | TRBJ1-4 | TRBV10-1 | TRBD1
CASSEIADTQYF | TRBJ2-3 | TRBV25-1 | NA
CASRRTSGANTQYF | TRBJ2-5 | TRBV28 | TRBD2
CASSPTSGNYNEQFF | TRBJ2-1 | TRBV6-4 | TRBD2
CASSALAGGPERTDTQYF | TRBJ2-3 | TRBV9 | TRBD2
CASSLGLAGRETQYF | TRBJ2-5 | TRBV11-2 | TRBD2
CASSVADEDTQYF | TRBJ2-3 | TRBV2 | NA
CAISEQVLYGYTF | TRBJ1-2 | TRBV10-3 | NA
CASSSIAWTSGGKSARNTQYF | TRBJ2-3 | TRBV7-6 | TRBD2
CASSAPVGGAFF | TRBJ1-1 | TRBV5-1 | NA
CASSLIQGQDGYTF | TRBJ1-2 | TRBV5-4 | NA
CASSLGQGENTGELFF | TRBJ2-2 | TRBV5-1 | NA
CASSHSSGNTIYF | TRBJ1-3 | TRBV3-1/TRBV3-2 | NA
CASSQDKDPNGETQYF | TRBJ2-5 | TRBV4-2 | NA
CASSELVRDGAYNEQFF | TRBJ2-1 | TRBV5-6 | NA
CASSALAGGPNNEQFF | TRBJ2-1 | TRBV9 | TRBD2
CASSEIGDRGGYTGELFF | TRBJ2-2 | TRBV10-2 | TRBD1
CSVGRVTEAFF | TRBJ1-1 | TRBV29-1 | NA
CASSQTGELFF | TRBJ2-2 | TRBV3-1/TRBV3-2 | NA
CASSQPGVGTTGELFF | TRBJ2-2 | TRBV4-1 | NA
CASSYLDRFGGGYTF | TRBJ1-2 | TRBV6-5 | NA
CASTGTGTGNTIYF | TRBJ1-3 | TRBV9 | TRBD1
CATTPEKGVGYTEAFF | TRBJ1-1 | TRBV15 | NA
CASSYSGLLTDTQYF | TRBJ2-3 | TRBV6-2/TRBV6-3 | NA
CASSLIPQGMNTEAFF | TRBJ1-1 | TRBV4-1 | NA
CASSYSDEQFF | TRBJ2-1 | TRBV12-3/TRBV12-4 | NA
CASSTRQGAYNEQFF | TRBJ2-1 | TRBV11-2 | TRBD1
CASSLGVRGYEQYF | TRBJ2-7 | TRBV5-6 | TRBD1
CATSDTGGSKTQYF | TRBJ2-5 | TRBV24-1 | TRBD1